A selection of T cell receptor beta chains follows, all from one sample in a study of blood T cell repertoires in COVID-19. Sequencing was performed with immunoSEQ multiplex PCR; in TCRdb, only in-frame clones are kept and a portion is missing. The sample carries about 270,000 clones, about 89% recorded once. Sequenced material: PBMCs or T cells enriched from blood (not recorded which). These receptors all stem from a woman in her late teens or twenties who had recovered from COVID-19. Both conserved end residues are part of each CDR3. A D gene is named only where the DNA matches it firmly. The listing skips clone size in some rows; elsewhere it reads once, few, many or a size class.

>few|TRBV9|TRBD2|TRBJ2-2
TGTGCCAGCAGCGTACGGCTAGCGGGAGGCACCGGGGAGCTGTTTTTT
CASSVRLAGGTGELFF
>-|TRBV10-2|TRBD2|TRBJ2-3
TGCGCCAGCAGAGGGCTTTTAGCTAGCGGTGGATGGACGCAGTATTTT
CASRGLLASGGWTQYF
>-|TRBV6-5|-|TRBJ2-7
TGTGCCAGCAGTTCAGGGGGGATCCACGAGCAGTACTTC
CASSSGGIHEQYF
>once|TRBV6-1|-|TRBJ1-2
TGTGCCAGCAGTGAAGCGGACACCCACTATGGCTACACCTTC
CASSEADTHYGYTF
>-|TRBV11-3|TRBD2|TRBJ2-3
TGTGCCAGCAGCTGGGGACTAGCGGGGATGAACACAGATACGCAGTATTTT
CASSWGLAGMNTDTQYF
>-|TRBV4-1|TRBD1|TRBJ2-1
TGCGCCAGCAGCCAAGTAATACAGGGGCCGGCCCCCTACAATGAGCAGTTCTTC
CASSQVIQGPAPYNEQFF
>-|TRBV7-2|TRBD2|TRBJ2-1
TGTGCCAGCATGTTTCGCGGGGGGGCCCACAATGAGCAGTTCTTC
CASMFRGGAHNEQFF
>-|TRBV6-2/TRBV6-3|TRBD1|TRBJ1-4
TGTGCCAGCAGTTACGGCGGACAGGGTGGGAATGAAAAACTGTTTTTT
CASSYGGQGGNEKLFF
>-|TRBV1|-|TRBJ1-2
TGCACCAGCAGCCACGGGTCCTATGGCTACACCTTC
CTSSHGSYGYTF
>once|TRBV7-2|TRBD1|TRBJ1-1
TGTGCCAGCAGCTTAGACCCGGGACAGTGGCGTCGAGCTTTCTTT
CASSLDPGQWRRAFF
>-|TRBV10-3|-|TRBJ2-3
TGTGCCATCAGTGGTCCTCGGGGGTACGATACGCAGTATTTT
CAISGPRGYDTQYF
>-|TRBV6-5|-|TRBJ1-1
TGTGCCAGCACCAGTAAATCCACTGAAGCTTTCTTT
CASTSKSTEAFF
>-|TRBV7-9|-|TRBJ1-5
TGTGCCAGCAGCTCGGGGGTGCTGCCCCAGCATTTT
CASSSGVLPQHF
>-|TRBV5-1|TRBD1|TRBJ1-6
TGCGCCAGCAGCTTGGATTGGACAGGAGGTTCACCCCTCCACTTT
CASSLDWTGGSPLHF
>-|TRBV5-1|TRBD1|TRBJ2-2
TGCGCCAGCAGCCACGGACAGGGGTCGAACACCGGGGAGCTGTTTTTT
CASSHGQGSNTGELFF
>-|TRBV2|TRBD2|TRBJ2-3
TGTGCCAGCAGTTCAGGACTAGCGGGAGTAGCGACGCAGTATTTT
CASSSGLAGVATQYF
>few|TRBV11-2|-|TRBJ1-2
TGTGCCAGCAGCTTAGCAGGAAACGGCTATGGCTACACCTTC
CASSLAGNGYGYTF
>-|TRBV2|TRBD2|TRBJ2-3
TGTGCCAGCACCGGACTAGCGGGTGCCCCTGGTACGCAGTATTTT
CASTGLAGAPGTQYF
>-|TRBV19|TRBD1|TRBJ1-5
TGTGCCAGTAGCCTAGGAGGGGGCGGCAATCAGCCCCAGCATTTT
CASSLGGGGNQPQHF
>-|TRBV3-1/TRBV3-2|-|TRBJ2-5
TGTGCCAGCAGCCCGGACTTTAAAGAGACCCAGTACTTC
CASSPDFKETQYF
>-|TRBV2|-|TRBJ1-4
TGTGCCAGCAGTGAGAGGTATACTCATGAAAAACTGTTTTTT
CASSERYTHEKLFF
>once|TRBV5-1|TRBD1|TRBJ2-3
TGCGCCAGCAGCTTGGCTACGACAGGGTTTGGAGATACGCAGTATTTT
CASSLATTGFGDTQYF
>-|TRBV6-5|TRBD1|TRBJ2-7
TGTGCCAGCAGCGACGCGGCGCAGGGGGCCTACGAGCAGTACTTC
CASSDAAQGAYEQYF
>-|TRBV5-1|-|TRBJ1-3
TGCGCCAGCAGCTTGATCTCGGGAAACACCATATATTTT
CASSLISGNTIYF
>-|TRBV6-6|-|TRBJ2-5
TGTGCCAGCAGCCCGGGATTGCTCGGGGAAGAGACCCAGTACTTC
CASSPGLLGEETQYF
>many|TRBV30|TRBD1|TRBJ1-1
TGTGCCTGGATGTACAGGGGACGGGACACTGAAGCTTTCTTT
CAWMYRGRDTEAFF
>-|TRBV9|-|TRBJ2-1
TGTGCCAGCAGCGTGGGCTCCCGACAGGCTGAGCAGTTCTTC
CASSVGSRQAEQFF
>-|TRBV7-2|TRBD2|TRBJ2-1
TGTGCCAGCAGCCCCCACGGGACTACCGGAAATGAGCAGTTCTTC
CASSPHGTTGNEQFF
>-|TRBV27|TRBD1|TRBJ2-7
TGTGCCAGCAGTTATCTAGGACAGGGGGCCTACGAGCAGTACTTC
CASSYLGQGAYEQYF
>few|TRBV4-2|-|TRBJ1-1
TGTGCCAGCAGCCAAGGGGCGGGACGGGAGACTGAAGCTTTCTTT
CASSQGAGRETEAFF
>-|TRBV15|TRBD1|TRBJ2-7
TGTGCCACCAGCAGAGATACAGGGGGTGGGTATGGGCAGTACTTC
CATSRDTGGGYGQYF
>-|TRBV7-9|TRBD2|TRBJ2-2
TGTGCGGCGGGCGGGAGGGCCAACACCGGGGAGCTGTTTTTT
CAAGGRANTGELFF
>-|TRBV2|TRBD2|TRBJ2-5
TGTGCCAGCGAAGGGGGGACTAGCGGGAGGTTCCAAGAGACCCAGTACTTC
CASEGGTSGRFQETQYF
>-|TRBV30|TRBD2|TRBJ2-3
TGTGCCTGGAGTGAGCTGAGCGGGGGGGCCTCAGATACGCAGTATTTT
CAWSELSGGASDTQYF
>-|TRBV10-2|-|TRBJ2-5
TGCGCCAGCAGCCCGGGGGCCGGACTAGTTCTTCAAGAGACCCAGTACTTC
CASSPGAGLVLQETQYF
>-|TRBV19|TRBD1|TRBJ2-6
TGTGCCAGTAGTATCTGGACAGGGGGACTCTCTGGGGCCAACGTCCTGACTTTC
CASSIWTGGLSGANVLTF
>-|TRBV30|-|TRBJ1-1
TGTGCCTGGAGTGTAAATTTAAAGGGGACTGAAGCTTTCTTT
CAWSVNLKGTEAFF
>-|TRBV7-7|-|TRBJ2-5
TGTGCCAGCAGCTTACTGGGGGGAATGGAGACCCAGTACTTC
CASSLLGGMETQYF
>-|TRBV7-2|TRBD1|TRBJ2-3
TGTGCCAGCAGACTGGACAGGGGGCGCACAGATACGCAGTATTTT
CASRLDRGRTDTQYF
>-|TRBV5-1|-|TRBJ2-3
TGCGCCAGCAGCTGGGCCGGGACTGACACTAGCACAGATACGCAGTATTTT
CASSWAGTDTSTDTQYF
>-|TRBV5-6|-|TRBJ1-3
TGTGCCAGCAGCTTGGGGTCAGCTGGAAACACCATATATTTT
CASSLGSAGNTIYF
>-|TRBV25-1|-|TRBJ2-3
TGTGCCAGCAACCCTCTGGGGGGTTTTAGCACAGATACGCAGTATTTT
CASNPLGGFSTDTQYF